This T cell receptor (beta chain) comes out of a study of cytomegalovirus exposure and HLA in healthy donors. Both 60 Vbeta primers and 13 Jbeta primers went into the PCR. Method: immunoSEQ multiplex PCR; TCRdb's copy keeps in-frame clones and lacks some. The data show around 110,000 clones, with about 74% seen just once and 13% to 15% held by the top ten. Germline CDR1 and CDR2: SNHLY and FYNNEI. This CDR3 spans 16 amino acids. Losses at the gene ends were 4 bases for V and 5 bases for J; bases not matched to a gene: 9. This clonotype was sampled from a woman aged 35 to 49 in good health and CMV-seropositive. Sample: PBMCs. The chain carries TRBV2 and TRBJ1-4; TRBD1 matches 8 bases. The CDR3: CASSAVTGAGNEKLFF. CDR3 bases: TGTGCCAGCAGTGCTGTGACAGGGGCTGGGAATGAAAAACTGTTTTTT.